This T cell receptor (beta chain) is from a study of control samples from healthy donors and cancer patients. Sequencing used immunoSEQ multiplex PCR; TCRdb keeps in-frame clones, though not all of them. The profile covers around 130,000 clones, with 88% appearing a single time and 3.2% taken by the ten largest. The sample consisted of blood. The sequence was collected from a man in his fifties in good health.

Here the CDR3 reads CASSISATNTEAFF. CDR3 nucleotides: TGTGCCAGTAGTATTTCAGCGACGAACACTGAAGCTTTCTTT. V is TRBV19 and J is TRBJ1-1; D call uncertain. The CDR3 loop spans 14 amino acids. Trimming took off 3 bases at V and 1 base at J, with 9 bases between the two ends. Germline CDR1 and CDR2: LNHDA and SQIVND (reference sequence).